This T cell receptor beta chain was retrieved from a study of blood T cell repertoires in COVID-19. The ends lost 2 bases at V and 8 bases at J; junction bases unmatched: 6. Germline CDR1 and CDR2: MNHEY and SVGEGT. CDR3 length: 15 residues. Seattle patients were enrolled during active infection and followed longitudinally. Here immunoSEQ multiplex PCR was the method, and the copy in TCRdb shows in-frame clones only, minus some. The sample records about 240,000 clones, around 87% being singletons. The chain employs TRBV6-2 or TRBV6-3 and TRBJ2-2; 9 bases match TRBD1. The sequenced sample was peripheral blood. The source is a woman aged 45-60 years with COVID-19, enrolled during active disease. CDR3 bases: TGTGCCAGCAGTTACCTGGGACAGGGAGGGGGGGAGCTGTTTTTT. Its translation: CASSYLGQGGGELFF.